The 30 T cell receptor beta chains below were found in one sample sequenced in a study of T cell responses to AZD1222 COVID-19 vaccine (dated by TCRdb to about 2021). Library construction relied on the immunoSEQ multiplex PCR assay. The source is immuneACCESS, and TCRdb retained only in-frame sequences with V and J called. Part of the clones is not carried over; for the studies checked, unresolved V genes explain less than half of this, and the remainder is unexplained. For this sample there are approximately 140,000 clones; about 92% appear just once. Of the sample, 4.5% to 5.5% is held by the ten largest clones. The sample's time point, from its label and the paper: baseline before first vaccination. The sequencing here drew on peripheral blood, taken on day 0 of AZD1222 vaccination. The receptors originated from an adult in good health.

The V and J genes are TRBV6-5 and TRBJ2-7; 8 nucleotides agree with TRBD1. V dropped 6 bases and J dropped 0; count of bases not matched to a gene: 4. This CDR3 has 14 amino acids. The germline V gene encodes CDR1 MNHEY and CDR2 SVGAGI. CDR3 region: CASRATGVSYEQYF. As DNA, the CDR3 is TGTGCCAGCAGGGCGACAGGGGTCTCCTACGAGCAGTACTTC.

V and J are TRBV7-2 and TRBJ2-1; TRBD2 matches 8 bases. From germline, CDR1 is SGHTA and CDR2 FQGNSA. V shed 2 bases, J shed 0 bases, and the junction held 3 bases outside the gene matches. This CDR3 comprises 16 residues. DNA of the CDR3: TGTGCCAGCAGCTTAACACGGGGGGGCTCCTACAATGAGCAGTTCTTC. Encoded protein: CASSLTRGGSYNEQFF.

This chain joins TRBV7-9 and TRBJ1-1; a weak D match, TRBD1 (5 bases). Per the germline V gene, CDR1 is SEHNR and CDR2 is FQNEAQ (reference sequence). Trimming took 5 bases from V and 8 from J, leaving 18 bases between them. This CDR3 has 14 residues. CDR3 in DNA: TGTGCCAGCAGCCCCACCATTCGGGGCACCGAAGCTTTCTTT. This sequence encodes CASSPTIRGTEAFF. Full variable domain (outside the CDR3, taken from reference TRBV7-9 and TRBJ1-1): DTGVSQNPRHKITKRGQNVTFRCDPISEHNRLYWYRQTLGQGPEFLTYFQNEAQLEKSRLLSDRFSAERPKGSFSTLEIQRTEQGDSAMYLCASSPTIRGTEAFFGQGTRLTVV.

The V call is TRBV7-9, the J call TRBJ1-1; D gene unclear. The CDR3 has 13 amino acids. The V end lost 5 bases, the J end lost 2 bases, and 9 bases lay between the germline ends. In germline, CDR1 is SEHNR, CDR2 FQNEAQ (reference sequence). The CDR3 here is CASSPSLNTEAFF. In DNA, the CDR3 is TGTGCCAGCAGCCCCAGTCTTAACACTGAAGCTTTCTTT.

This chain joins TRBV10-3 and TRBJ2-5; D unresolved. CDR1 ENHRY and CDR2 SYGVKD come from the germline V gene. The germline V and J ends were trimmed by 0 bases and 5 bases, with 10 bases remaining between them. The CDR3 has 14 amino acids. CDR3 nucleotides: TGTGCCATCAGTGAGTCAGGGATGGGGGAGACCCAGTACTTC. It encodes CAISESGMGETQYF.

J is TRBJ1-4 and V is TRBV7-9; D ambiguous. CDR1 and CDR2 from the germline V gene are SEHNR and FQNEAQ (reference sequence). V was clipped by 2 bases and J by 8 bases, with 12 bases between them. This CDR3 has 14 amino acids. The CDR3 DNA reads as TGTGCCAGCAGCTTAAGGGATTTGCGGGAAAAACTGTTTTTT. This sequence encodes CASSLRDLREKLFF. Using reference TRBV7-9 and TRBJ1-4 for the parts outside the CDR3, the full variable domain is DTGVSQNPRHKITKRGQNVTFRCDPISEHNRLYWYRQTLGQGPEFLTYFQNEAQLEKSRLLSDRFSAERPKGSFSTLEIQRTEQGDSAMYLCASSLRDLREKLFFGSGTQLSVL.

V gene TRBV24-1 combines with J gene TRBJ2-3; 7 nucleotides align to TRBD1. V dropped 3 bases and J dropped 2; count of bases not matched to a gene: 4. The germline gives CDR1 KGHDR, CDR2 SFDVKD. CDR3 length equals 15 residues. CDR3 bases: TGTGCCACCAGTGATCCCACAGGGGCCACAGATACGCAGTATTTT. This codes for CATSDPTGATDTQYF.

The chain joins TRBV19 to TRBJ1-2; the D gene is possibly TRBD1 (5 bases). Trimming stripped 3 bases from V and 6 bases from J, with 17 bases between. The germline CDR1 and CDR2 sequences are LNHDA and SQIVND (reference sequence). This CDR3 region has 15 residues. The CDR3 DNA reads TGTGCCAGTAGTATCCCCCGGGACCTCCGGGATGGCTACACCTTC. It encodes CASSIPRDLRDGYTF.

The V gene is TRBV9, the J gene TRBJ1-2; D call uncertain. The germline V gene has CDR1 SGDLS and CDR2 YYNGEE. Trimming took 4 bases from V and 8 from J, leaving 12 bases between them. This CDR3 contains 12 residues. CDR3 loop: CASSPPVGGYTF. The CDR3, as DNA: TGTGCCAGCAGCCCTCCGGTGGGGGGCTACACCTTC. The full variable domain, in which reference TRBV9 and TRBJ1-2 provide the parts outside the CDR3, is DSGVTQTPKHLITATGQRVTLRCSPRSGDLSVYWYQQSLDQGLQFLIQYYNGEERAKGNILERFSAQQFPDLHSELNLSSLELGDSALYFCASSPPVGGYTFGSGTRLTVV.

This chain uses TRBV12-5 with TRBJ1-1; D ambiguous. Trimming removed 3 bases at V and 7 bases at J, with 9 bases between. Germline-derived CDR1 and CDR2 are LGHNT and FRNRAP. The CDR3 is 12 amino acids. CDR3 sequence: CASGLPLFEAFF. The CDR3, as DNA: TGTGCTAGTGGTTTACCCCTCTTTGAAGCTTTCTTT.

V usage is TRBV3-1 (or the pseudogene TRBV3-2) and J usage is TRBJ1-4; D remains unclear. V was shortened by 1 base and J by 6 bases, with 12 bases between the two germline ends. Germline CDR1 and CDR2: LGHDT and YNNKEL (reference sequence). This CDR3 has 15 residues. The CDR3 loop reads CASSQGGYEDEKLFF. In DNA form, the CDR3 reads TGTGCCAGCAGCCAAGGGGGTTACGAGGATGAAAAACTGTTTTTT.

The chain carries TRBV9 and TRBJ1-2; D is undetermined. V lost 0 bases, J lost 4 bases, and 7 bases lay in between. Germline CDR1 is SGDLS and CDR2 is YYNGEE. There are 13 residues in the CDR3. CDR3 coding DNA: TGTGCCAGCAGCGTAGAGGGCCCCTATGGCTACACCTTC. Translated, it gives CASSVEGPYGYTF.

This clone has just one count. Here the CDR3 DNA reads TGCGCCAGCACCCGTGAGGGTTGGGGGGAGCTGTTTTTT. It specifies CASTREGWGELFF. This rearrangement joins TRBV5-1 to TRBJ2-2; weak D call: TRBD2 (5 bases). The CDR3 loop spans 13 amino acids. V gave up 6 bases and J gave up 8 bases, with 14 bases separating them. The germline V gene has CDR1 SGHRS and CDR2 YFSETQ.

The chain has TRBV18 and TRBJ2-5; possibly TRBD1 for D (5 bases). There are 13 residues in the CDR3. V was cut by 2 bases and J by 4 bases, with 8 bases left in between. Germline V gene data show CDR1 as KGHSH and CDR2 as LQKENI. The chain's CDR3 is CASSPGAAETQYF. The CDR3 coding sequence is TGTGCCAGCTCACCAGGGGCTGCAGAGACCCAGTACTTC.

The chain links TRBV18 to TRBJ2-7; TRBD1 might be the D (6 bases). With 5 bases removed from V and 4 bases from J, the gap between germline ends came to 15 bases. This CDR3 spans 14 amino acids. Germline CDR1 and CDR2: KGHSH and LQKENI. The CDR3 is CASSSQGVEYEQYF. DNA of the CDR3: TGTGCCAGCTCATCACAGGGCGTGGAGTACGAGCAGTACTTC.

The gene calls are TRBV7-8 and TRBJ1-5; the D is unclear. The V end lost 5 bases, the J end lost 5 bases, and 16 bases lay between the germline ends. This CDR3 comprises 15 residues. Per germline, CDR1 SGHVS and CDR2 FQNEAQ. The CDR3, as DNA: TGTGCCAGCAGCGTATCCTCAGGATTTGATCAGCCCCAGCATTTT. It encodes CASSVSSGFDQPQHF.

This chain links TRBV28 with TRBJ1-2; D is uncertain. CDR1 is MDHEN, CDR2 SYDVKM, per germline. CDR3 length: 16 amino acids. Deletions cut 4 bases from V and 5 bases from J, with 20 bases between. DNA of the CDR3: TGTGCCAGCAGTTCCTCCGGTGAAGGCGAAGGGTATGGCTACACCTTC. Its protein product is CASSSSGEGEGYGYTF.

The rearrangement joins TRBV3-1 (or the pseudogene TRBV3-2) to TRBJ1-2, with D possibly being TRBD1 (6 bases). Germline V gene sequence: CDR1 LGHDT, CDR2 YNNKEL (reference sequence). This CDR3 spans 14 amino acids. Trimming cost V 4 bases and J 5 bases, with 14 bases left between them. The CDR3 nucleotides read TGTGCCAGCAGCCCGCGGGGGCTAACGTATGGCTACACCTTC. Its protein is CASSPRGLTYGYTF.

This chain's CDR3 is CASSPWDRISVDAFF. CDR3 sequence (DNA): TGTGCCAGCAGTCCGTGGGACAGGATAAGTGTAGATGCTTTCTTT. The chain uses TRBV6-2 or TRBV6-3 and TRBJ1-1, with TRBD1 matching 8 bases. The trim removed 5 bases at V and 11 bases at J, leaving 16 bases unmatched. Germline assignment: CDR1 MNHEY and CDR2 SVGEGT. The CDR3 spans 15 residues.

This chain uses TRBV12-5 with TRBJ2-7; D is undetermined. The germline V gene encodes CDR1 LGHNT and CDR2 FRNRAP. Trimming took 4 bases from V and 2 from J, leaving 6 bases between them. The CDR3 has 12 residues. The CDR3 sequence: CASGWTAYEQYF. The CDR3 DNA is TGTGCTAGTGGTTGGACCGCCTACGAGCAGTACTTC.

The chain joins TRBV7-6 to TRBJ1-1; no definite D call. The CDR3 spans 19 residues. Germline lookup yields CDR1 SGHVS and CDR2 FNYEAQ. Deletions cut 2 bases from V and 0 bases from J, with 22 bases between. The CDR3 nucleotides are TGTGCCAGCAGCTTAACCCCCGGGCGGGCAGGTGGAATGAACACTGAAGCTTTCTTT. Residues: CASSLTPGRAGGMNTEAFF.

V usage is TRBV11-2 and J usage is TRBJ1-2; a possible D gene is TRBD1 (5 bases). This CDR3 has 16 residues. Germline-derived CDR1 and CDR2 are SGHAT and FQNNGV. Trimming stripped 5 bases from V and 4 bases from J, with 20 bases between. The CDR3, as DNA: TGTGCCAGCAGCCCAGCCGGCACAGGCAGTGCCTATGGCTACACCTTC. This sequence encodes CASSPAGTGSAYGYTF.

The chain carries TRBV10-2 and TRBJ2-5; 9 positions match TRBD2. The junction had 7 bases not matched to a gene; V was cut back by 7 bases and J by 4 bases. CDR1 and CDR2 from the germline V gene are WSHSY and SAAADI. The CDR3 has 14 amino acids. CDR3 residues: CASTRAGGSETQYF. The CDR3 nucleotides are TGCGCCAGCACCCGGGCGGGGGGGTCAGAGACCCAGTACTTC.

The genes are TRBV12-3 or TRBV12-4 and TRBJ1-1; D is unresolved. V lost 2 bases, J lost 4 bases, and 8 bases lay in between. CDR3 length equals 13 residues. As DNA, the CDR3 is TGTGCCAGCAGTTTAATGGGTCCCACTGAAGCTTTCTTT. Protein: CASSLMGPTEAFF.

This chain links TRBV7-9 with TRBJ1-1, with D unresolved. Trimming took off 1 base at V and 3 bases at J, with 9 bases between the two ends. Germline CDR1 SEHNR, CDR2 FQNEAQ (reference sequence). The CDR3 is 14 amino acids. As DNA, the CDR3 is TGTGCCAGCAGCTTAGTACCGCTTTACACTGAAGCTTTCTTT. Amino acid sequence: CASSLVPLYTEAFF.

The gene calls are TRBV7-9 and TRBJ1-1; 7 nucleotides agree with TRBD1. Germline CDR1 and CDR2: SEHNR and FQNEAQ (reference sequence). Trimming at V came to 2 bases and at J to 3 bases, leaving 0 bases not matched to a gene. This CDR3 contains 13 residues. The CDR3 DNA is TGTGCCAGCAGCTTACAGGGGGACACTGAAGCTTTCTTT. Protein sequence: CASSLQGDTEAFF.

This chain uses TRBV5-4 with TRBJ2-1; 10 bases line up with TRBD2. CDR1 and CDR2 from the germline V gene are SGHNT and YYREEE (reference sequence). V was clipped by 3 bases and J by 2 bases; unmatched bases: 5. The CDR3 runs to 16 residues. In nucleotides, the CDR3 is TGTGCCAGCAGCTCAGGACTAGCGGAGGCCTACAATGAGCAGTTCTTC. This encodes CASSSGLAEAYNEQFF.

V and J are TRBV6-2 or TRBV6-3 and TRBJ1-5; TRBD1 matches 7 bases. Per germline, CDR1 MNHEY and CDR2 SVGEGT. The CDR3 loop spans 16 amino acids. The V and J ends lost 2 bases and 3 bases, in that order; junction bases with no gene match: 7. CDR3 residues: CASSYPGQPFNQPQHF. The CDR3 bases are TGTGCCAGCAGTTACCCGGGACAGCCCTTCAATCAGCCCCAGCATTTT.

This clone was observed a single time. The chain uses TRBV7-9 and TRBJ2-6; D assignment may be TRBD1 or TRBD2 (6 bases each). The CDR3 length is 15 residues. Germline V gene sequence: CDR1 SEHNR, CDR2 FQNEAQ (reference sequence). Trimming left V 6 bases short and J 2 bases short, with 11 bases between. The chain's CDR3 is CASSPGGAGANVLTF. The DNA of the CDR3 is TGTGCCAGCAGTCCCGGGGGCGCTGGGGCCAACGTCCTGACTTTC.

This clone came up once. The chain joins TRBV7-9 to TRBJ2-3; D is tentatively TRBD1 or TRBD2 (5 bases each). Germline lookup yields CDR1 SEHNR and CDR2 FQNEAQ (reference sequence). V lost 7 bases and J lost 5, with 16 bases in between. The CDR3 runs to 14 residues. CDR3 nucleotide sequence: TGTGCCAGCACCCCTGATGGGGCGGGAGATACGCAGTATTTT. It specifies CASTPDGAGDTQYF.